The 27 T cell receptor beta chains presented below share a single source sample, sequenced in a study of human T cells and chemical hapten exposure. TCRdb fed the RACE reads into MiXCR, producing one record per CDR3 protein. Of some 49,000 distinct CDR3 sequences in the sample, 8.5% to 10% were seen once. The time point denotes: pre-sensitization, week 0. Sample treatment: therapeutic diphenylcyclopropenone sensitization with weekly scalp DPC. The study extracted total RNA from unfractionated whole blood. The sample was whole blood, taken in connection with sensitization to the hapten diphenylcyclopropenone (DPC). These receptors all stem from a woman aged 25 to 39 with alopecia areata. Some clones in this sample may be carry-over from other donors' samples.

Ten or more counts support this clonotype. This rearrangement joins TRBV7-9 to TRBJ2-5; D gene ambiguous. V lost 5 bases to trimming and J lost 2 bases, with 12 bases between them. This CDR3 is built from 14 residues. Germline assignment: CDR1 SEHNR and CDR2 FQNEAQ (reference sequence). The CDR3 is CASSIPELQETQYF. CDR3 nucleotides: TGTGCCAGCAGCATCCCCGAGCTACAAGAGACCCAGTACTTC. The whole variable domain, remainder taken from reference TRBV7-9 and TRBJ2-5, is DTGVSQNPRHKITKRGQNVTFRCDPISEHNRLYWYRQTLGQGPEFLTYFQNEAQLEKSRLLSDRFSAERPKGSFSTLEIQRTEQGDSAMYLCASSIPELQETQYFGPGTRLLVL.

The gene calls are TRBV18 and TRBJ2-3; no clear D. The germline V and J ends were trimmed by 2 bases and 8 bases, with 17 bases remaining between them. Per germline, CDR1 KGHSH and CDR2 LQKENI. CDR3 length: 15 amino acids. The CDR3 loop reads CASSPKGELVATQYF. The CDR3 nucleotides read TGTGCCAGCTCACCAAAAGGAGAGTTAGTGGCTACGCAGTATTTT.

Relative to its sample, this clonotype is medium-sized (0.01 to 0.1%). This chain joins TRBV3-1 and TRBJ1-6; 7 nucleotides line up with TRBD1. J was trimmed by 7 bases and V by 3 bases; bases with no gene match: 3. Germline V gene sequence: CDR1 LGHDT, CDR2 YNNKEL (reference sequence). The CDR3 has 14 residues. The CDR3, as DNA: TGTGCCAGCAGCCATCGGGACAGCAATTCACCCCTCCACTTT. This translates into CASSHRDSNSPLHF.

The chain recombines TRBV2 with TRBJ2-7; TRBD1 agrees at 9 bases. This CDR3 comprises 15 residues. The V segment lost 10 bases and the J segment 7 bases; nucleotides outside the gene matches: 17. The germline V gene encodes CDR1 SNHLY and CDR2 FYNNEI. The CDR3 loop reads CAIESSGQGAREQYF. The CDR3 nucleotides read TGTGCCATTGAGTCCTCGGGACAGGGAGCTAGGGAGCAGTACTTC.

This clonotype was counted ten times or more. The V and J genes are TRBV20-1 and TRBJ2-4, with 7 bases matching TRBD1. Germline CDR1 DFQATT, CDR2 SNEGSKA (reference sequence). Germline trimming cut 3 bases from V and 1 base from J; bases unmatched to any gene: 3. The length of the CDR3 is 14 residues. The DNA for the CDR3 is TGCAGTGCTAGGCCGGACAGGGCCAAAAACATTCAGTACTTC. It encodes CSARPDRAKNIQYF.

The J gene is TRBJ2-2, the V gene TRBV6-5; D not resolved. V was clipped by 6 bases and J by 7 bases, with 9 bases between them. Germline assignment: CDR1 MNHEY and CDR2 SVGAGI. The CDR3 sequence is 12 residues long. In nucleotides, the CDR3 is TGTGCCAGCAGAGGGTTTTACGGGGAGCTGTTTTTT. It yields the protein CASRGFYGELFF.

The table lists this clonotype with a few counts. This chain links TRBV11-2 with TRBJ1-1, with D hard to call. V was shortened by 0 bases and J by 10 bases, with 6 bases between the two germline ends. This CDR3 is 11 amino acids long. Germline values: CDR1 SGHAT, CDR2 FQNNGV. In nucleotides, the CDR3 is TGTGCCAGCAGCTTAGAGGAGGGAGCTTTCTTT. Translation: CASSLEEGAFF.

The chain recombines TRBV19 with TRBJ1-5, with D perhaps matching TRBD1 (5 bases). The CDR3 totals 15 residues. Trimming pared 3 bases from V and 1 base from J, leaving 10 bases between. CDR1 and CDR2 (germline): LNHDA, SQIVND (reference sequence). CDR3 amino acids: CASSMGGGSNQPQHF. DNA of the CDR3: TGTGCCAGTAGTATGGGGGGGGGGAGCAATCAGCCCCAGCATTTT.

In its sample, this clonotype was seen a few times. The chain uses TRBV20-1 and TRBJ1-6; the D is unclear. Germline-derived CDR1 and CDR2 are DFQATT and SNEGSKA (reference sequence). This CDR3 has 14 amino acids. Trimming left V 4 bases short and J 8 bases short, with 15 bases between. The CDR3 DNA sequence: TGCAGTGCTAACGATAGGGTCGATGATTCACCCCTCCACTTT. Residues: CSANDRVDDSPLHF.

The gene calls are TRBV28 and TRBJ2-2; 8 nucleotides agree with TRBD2. CDR3 length: 14 amino acids. The V segment lost 11 bases and the J segment 4 bases; nucleotides outside the gene matches: 9. Germline lookup yields CDR1 MDHEN and CDR2 SYDVKM. The CDR3 nucleotides read TGTGCCGGCGGTGGCCGGGGGGGCACCGGGGAGCTGTTTTTT. The encoded protein is CAGGGRGGTGELFF.

This clonotype has more than one count but fewer than ten. This chain links TRBV27 with TRBJ2-3; D is perhaps TRBD2 (5 bases). The CDR3 consists of 13 residues. CDR1 and CDR2 from the germline V gene are MNHEY and SMNVEV (reference sequence). Trimming removed 2 bases from V and 3 bases from J, with 6 bases in between. The CDR3 nucleotides read TGTGCCAGCAGTTTAAGGACTACAGATACGCAGTATTTT. Translation gives CASSLRTTDTQYF.

The V call is TRBV5-1, the J call TRBJ2-5; D might be TRBD2 (5 bases). The V end lost 4 bases, the J end lost 4 bases, and 17 bases lay between the germline ends. This CDR3 has 15 residues. Germline V CDR1 and CDR2: SGHRS, YFSETQ. CDR3 region: CASSALTRVGETQYF. As DNA, the CDR3 is TGCGCCAGCAGCGCGCTGACGAGGGTAGGAGAGACCCAGTACTTC.

This clonotype was seen a few times. CDR3 loop: CASSYSRGNTEAFF. The CDR3 DNA is TGTGCCAGCAGTTACTCCAGGGGAAACACTGAAGCTTTCTTT. The chain couples TRBV6-2 or TRBV6-3 to TRBJ1-1; TRBD1 is a possible D gene (6 bases). The germline CDR1 and CDR2 sequences are MNHEY and SVGEGT. The CDR3 totals 14 residues. V shed 0 bases and J shed 2 bases, with 7 bases lying between them.

In the case of this clonotype: One end of the junction varies from germline; a read error may be responsible. The chain joins TRBV20-1 to TRBJ2-3; D is possibly TRBD1 or TRBD2 (5 bases each). This CDR3 contains 14 residues. Germline lookup yields CDR1 DFQATT and CDR2 SNEGSKA (reference sequence). CDR3 sequence: CSARGGVVTDAQYF. The DNA of the CDR3 is TGCAGTGCTAGAGGAGGGGTCGTCACAGATGCGCAGTATTTT.

This clonotype occurred many times. V usage is TRBV20-1 and J usage is TRBJ2-7, with 8 bases identical to TRBD2. The CDR3 consists of 16 residues. V was clipped by 2 bases and J by 7 bases; unmatched bases: 16. Germline V gene sequence: CDR1 DFQATT, CDR2 SNEGSKA (reference sequence). The CDR3 nucleotides are TGCAGTGCTAGAAAGGGAATAGCGGGGTCAAACGGGGAGCAGTACTTC. Translated, it gives CSARKGIAGSNGEQYF.

J is TRBJ2-7 and V is TRBV15, with D perhaps TRBD2 (6 bases). Trimming removed 0 bases at V and 5 bases at J, with 14 bases between. The CDR3 consists of 15 residues. CDR1 and CDR2 (germline): LNHNV, YYDKDF (reference sequence). CDR3 protein: CATSRDSSVRDEQYF. Here the CDR3 DNA reads TGTGCCACCAGCAGAGATTCTAGCGTTAGGGACGAGCAGTACTTC.

The table lists this clonotype with a few counts. One end of the junction is discordant with germline, which a read error may explain. The chain has TRBV20-1 and TRBJ2-4, with 7 nucleotides matching TRBD1. CDR1 is DFQATT and CDR2 is SNEGSKA in the germline V gene (reference sequence). CDR3 size: 12 residues. CDR3 protein: CSAGTAENIQYF. CDR3 bases: TGCAGTGCCGGGACAGCCGAAAACATTCAGTACTTC.

This clonotype was observed a few times. The chain uses TRBV7-9 and TRBJ1-1; D is unclear. Germline V gene lookup returns CDR1 SEHNR and CDR2 FQNEAQ (reference sequence). V was shortened by 1 base and J by 3 bases, with 9 bases between the two germline ends. The length of the CDR3 is 14 residues. The DNA for the CDR3 is TGTGCCAGCAGCTTAGACTGGGGATACACTGAAGCTTTCTTT. The encoded protein is CASSLDWGYTEAFF.

This clonotype has ten or more counts. J is TRBJ1-6 and V is TRBV7-2; 8 nucleotides line up with TRBD1. Per the germline V gene, CDR1 is SGHTA and CDR2 is FQGNSA. The trim removed 6 bases at V and 5 bases at J, leaving 9 bases unmatched. CDR3 size: 16 residues. The CDR3 DNA is TGTGCCAGCAGATACCGGACAGGGATGAATAATTCACCCCTCCACTTT. Amino acids: CASRYRTGMNNSPLHF. Using reference TRBV7-2 and TRBJ1-6 for the parts outside the CDR3, the full variable domain is GAGVSQSPSNKVTEKGKDVELRCDPISGHTALYWYRQSLGQGLEFLIYFQGNSAPDKSGLPSDRFSAERTGGSVSTLTIQRTQQEDSAVYLCASRYRTGMNNSPLHFGNGTRLTVT.

This clonotype showed up many times. The rearrangement uses TRBV13 and TRBJ1-1; 7 positions match TRBD1. The V and J ends lost 4 bases and 0 bases, in that order; junction bases with no gene match: 8. CDR1 PRHDT and CDR2 FYEKMQ come from the germline V gene (reference sequence). The CDR3 runs to 16 residues. CDR3 residues: CASSYGTDDVNTEAFF. The CDR3 nucleotides are TGTGCCAGCAGCTACGGGACAGACGACGTGAACACTGAAGCTTTCTTT.

The rearrangement joins TRBV3-1 to TRBJ2-7, with no clear D. The V gene lost 4 bases and the J gene lost 7 bases, with 17 bases spanning the gap. Looked up from germline, CDR1 is LGHDT and CDR2 is YNNKEL (reference sequence). The CDR3 is 14 amino acids. This CDR3 is CASSRVTSSGEQYF. The CDR3 nucleotides are TGTGCCAGCAGCCGAGTCACGAGTTCGGGTGAGCAGTACTTC.

This clonotype was counted a few times. The chain links TRBV9 to TRBJ2-1; 7 bases fit TRBD2. Trimming removed 0 bases from V and 1 base from J; junction bases left unmatched: 1. The germline CDR1 and CDR2 sequences are SGDLS and YYNGEE. The CDR3 sequence is 15 residues long. The CDR3 region has the DNA TGTGCCAGCAGCGTAGGGGGGGGATCCTACAATGAGCAGTTCTTC. Translated, it gives CASSVGGGSYNEQFF.

The rearrangement links TRBV5-1 to TRBJ2-5, with 14 bases matching TRBD2. Germline CDR1 SGHRS, CDR2 YFSETQ. After removal of 2 bases from V and 4 bases from J, the junction contained 10 bases not matched to a gene. This CDR3 spans 18 amino acids. CDR3 amino acids: CASSFIPGLAGGAETQYF. The CDR3 DNA reads TGCGCCAGCAGCTTCATCCCTGGACTAGCGGGGGGAGCAGAGACCCAGTACTTC. Variable domain in full (rest from reference TRBV5-1 and TRBJ2-5): KAGVTQTPRYLIKTRGQQVTLSCSPISGHRSVSWYQQTPGQGLQFLFEYFSETQRNKGNFPGRFSGRQFSNSRSEMNVSTLELGDSALYLCASSFIPGLAGGAETQYFGPGTRLLVL.

This clonotype was picked up many times. V and J are TRBV7-2 and TRBJ1-1, with no clear D. Trimming pared 1 base from V and 4 bases from J, leaving 10 bases between. The CDR3 spans 14 residues. CDR1 SGHTA and CDR2 FQGNSA come from the germline V gene. CDR3 sequence: CASSLVAESTEAFF. The CDR3 DNA is TGTGCCAGCAGCTTAGTCGCGGAGAGCACTGAAGCTTTCTTT.

This clonotype was observed a few times. V gene TRBV20-1 combines with J gene TRBJ2-3; D is undetermined. The CDR3 covers 13 residues. CDR1 and CDR2 from the germline V gene are DFQATT and SNEGSKA (reference sequence). Trimming removed 3 bases from V and 6 bases from J, with 13 bases in between. CDR3 loop: CSARARPGDTQYF. CDR3 sequence (DNA): TGCAGTGCTAGGGCCAGACCCGGGGATACGCAGTATTTT.

The gene calls are TRBV9 and TRBJ2-1, with 7 bases that match TRBD2. V was pared by 0 bases and J by 6 bases, with 6 bases of the junction left unmatched. Germline CDR1 is SGDLS and CDR2 is YYNGEE. The CDR3 has 15 amino acids. The chain's CDR3 is CASSVGLAGCNEQFF. The CDR3 bases are TGTGCCAGCAGCGTAGGACTAGCAGGGTGCAATGAGCAGTTCTTC.

Ten or more counts support this clonotype. The chain links TRBV28 to TRBJ2-3; 9 bases fit TRBD1. V dropped 1 base and J dropped 2; count of bases not matched to a gene: 4. Per the germline V gene, CDR1 is MDHEN and CDR2 is SYDVKM. The CDR3 totals 16 residues. The CDR3 bases are TGTGCCAGCAGTTTATTGGGACAGGGCCTCACAGATACGCAGTATTTT. Translating gives CASSLLGQGLTDTQYF.